This T cell receptor (beta chain) comes out of a study of OX40 agonist ivuxolimab in advanced cancers. Turning to the overall study: Ivuxolimab was a fully human IgG2 agonistic monoclonal antibody targeting the costimulatory receptor OX40 (CD134). In the dose-escalation cohort, around four fifths of patients were male, and the mean age was approximately 60 years, with a range of roughly 20 to 79. The point of sequencing TCRbeta in the periphery was to test whether ivuxolimab changed TCR sequence diversity and drove clonal T-cell expansion. Patients were allowed to have had prior anti-PD-1, anti-PD-L1 or anti-CTLA-4 therapy, and approximately 40% of the dose-escalation patients had been treated with checkpoint inhibitors. Intravenous ivuxolimab was administered to patients every 2 weeks at six dose levels: 0.01, 0.1, 0.3, 1.5, 3 and 10 mg/kg. Of the 50 to 55 patients in dose escalation, around 20 had hepatocellular carcinoma, about 15 had melanoma, 9 had renal cell carcinoma and 9 had head and neck cancer. The paper reports the monotherapy dose-escalation portion (N of about 50 patients) of the phase I ivuxolimab trial. Partial responses occurred in three dose-escalation patients, of whom one had hepatocellular carcinoma and two had cutaneous melanoma.

Overall results and qualifications from the work: Which antigens the clonally expanded peripheral T cells were specific for was not determined. After ivuxolimab, expanded clones were on average more numerous among CD8+ T cells than among CD4+ T cells. In the 0.1-3.0 mg/kg groups, partial responders were among the patients with the lowest normalized peripheral clonal expansion, particularly in CD8+ T cells. At doses of 0.1 to 3.0 mg/kg, clonal expansion of both CD4+ and CD8+ T cells in blood was seen between baseline and week 6. Low levels of normalized T-cell clonal expansion were also seen in some patients who did not respond.

To sequence the TCRbeta CDR3 region, genomic DNA was isolated from the sorted cells. The immunoSEQ Assay was used to sequence the TCRbeta CDR3 regions. TCRdb carries this immuneACCESS record with in-frame sequences only. Its versions omit some clonotypes, under half of them owing to an unresolved V gene in the studies checked, with the rest unexplained. The sample profile shows 65,000 to 100,000 clones; about 94% of them were found once. Around 9.6% of the sample is in the top ten clones. Patients with a history of autoimmune disease or receiving systemic immunosuppression were excluded from the trial. In every dose cohort, peripheral blood was drawn for TCR sequencing at baseline, cycle 4 day 1, and cycle 7 day 1. The samples were drawn from a first-in-human, open-label, multicenter phase I dose-escalation trial of ivuxolimab. The trial enrolled adults with locally advanced or metastatic head and neck squamous cell, hepatocellular, melanoma or renal cell carcinoma. Before TCR sequencing, CD4+ and CD8+ T cells were separately sorted from peripheral blood.

About this clone: The clone's antigen remains unknown. Nothing much larger sits one base from this clone, and base qualities are not available.

CDR3 length: 16 amino acids, cysteine to phenylalanine. CDR3 DNA is the only sequence kept; it has 48 bases, read in frame from the first base. Reading the germline V gene gives CDR1 MDHEN and CDR2 SYDVKM. V and J are truncated by 1 base and 0 bases respectively, leaving an intervening sequence of 10 bases. The sequence was obtained from an adult with an advanced solid tumor such as melanoma, head and neck, liver or kidney cancer. The chain is assembled from TRBV28 and TRBJ2-1; the best D guess is TRBD2, with 5 bases matching. The sample was CD4+ or CD8+ T cells sorted from blood, taken in a trial of the OX40 agonist ivuxolimab. The CDR3 protein: CASSLYPSNSYNEQFF. The base sequence is TGTGCCAGCAGTTTATACCCTAGCAACTCCTACAATGAGCAGTTCTTC.